These 20 T cell receptor beta chains were all obtained from the same sample, sequenced in a study of cytomegalovirus exposure and HLA in healthy donors. Repertoires were generated with immunoSEQ multiplex PCR, while TCRdb's copy carries only in-frame clones and drops some. The sample comprises about 98,000 clones, about 83% of which are singletons, and approximately 4% rests with the top ten. Material for sequencing was PBMCs. The receptors stem from a woman aged 25 to 45 in good health and CMV-seronegative.

This chain joins TRBV6-1 and TRBJ1-5, with D perhaps TRBD1 (5 bases). Germline-derived CDR1 and CDR2 are MNHNS and SASEGT. V was shortened by 4 bases and J by 0 bases, with 10 bases between the two germline ends. The length of the CDR3 is 15 residues. CDR3 DNA sequence: TGTGCCAGCAGTGTGACAGCCCTTAGCAATCAGCCCCAGCATTTT. This sequence encodes CASSVTALSNQPQHF.

This chain connects TRBV6-5 to TRBJ2-1, with 7 bases matching TRBD1. J was trimmed by 5 bases and V by 8 bases; bases with no gene match: 6. CDR1 is MNHEY and CDR2 is SVGAGI in the germline V gene. This CDR3 has 13 amino acids. DNA of the CDR3: TGTGCCAGCGAGGGGACAGCTAACAATGAGCAGTTCTTC. Translating gives CASEGTANNEQFF.

The chain couples TRBV28 to TRBJ1-2; the D gene is possibly TRBD1 (5 bases). This CDR3 contains 15 residues. V was trimmed by 4 bases and J by 4 bases, leaving 16 bases between them. The germline V gene has CDR1 MDHEN and CDR2 SYDVKM. CDR3 region: CASSSPPGGSYGYTF. CDR3 in DNA: TGTGCCAGCAGTTCCCCACCGGGGGGAAGCTATGGCTACACCTTC.

The chain carries TRBV5-5 and TRBJ1-2, with 9 positions matching TRBD1. Germline loops: CDR1 SGHKS, CDR2 YYEKEE (reference sequence). CDR3 length: 15 amino acids. Trimming removed 0 bases from V and 8 bases from J; junction bases left unmatched: 8. The CDR3 DNA follows: TGTGCCAGCAGCTTGGCTTCAGGGACAGGGTACGGCTACACCTTC. It specifies CASSLASGTGYGYTF.

V gene TRBV4-2 combines with J gene TRBJ1-2, with TRBD1 as a possible D gene (5 bases). CDR3 length equals 14 residues. Deletions cut 1 base from V and 3 bases from J, with 9 bases between. Germline CDR1 reads LGHNA; CDR2 reads YNFKEQ. Written as DNA, the CDR3 is TGTGCCAGCAGCCAAGGGGGCAAGGACTATGGCTACACCTTC. Translating it yields CASSQGGKDYGYTF.

The gene calls are TRBV5-1 and TRBJ2-7, with D hard to call. This CDR3 contains 14 residues. Germline V gives CDR1 SGHRS, CDR2 YFSETQ. V lost 1 base and J 5 bases, leaving 13 bases between the germline ends. For the CDR3, the DNA is TGCGCCAGCAGCTTGTGGTTTATCAGCGACGAGCAGTACTTC. Protein sequence: CASSLWFISDEQYF.

V gene TRBV5-6 combines with J gene TRBJ2-2, with D hard to call. Per the germline V gene, CDR1 is SGHDT and CDR2 is YYEEEE. V gave up 7 bases and J gave up 4 bases, with 17 bases separating them. This CDR3 has 15 residues. CDR3 amino acids: CASLNDRRVTGELFF. For the CDR3, the DNA is TGTGCCAGCCTTAATGACCGTCGGGTCACCGGGGAGCTGTTTTTT. The complete variable domain, with remaining parts taken from reference TRBV5-6 and TRBJ2-2, reads DAGVTQSPTHLIKTRGQQVTLRCSPKSGHDTVSWYQQALGQGPQFIFQYYEEEERQRGNFPDRFSGHQFPNYSSELNVNALLLGDSALYLCASLNDRRVTGELFFGEGSRLTVL.

The chain has TRBV29-1 and TRBJ2-7; tentatively, D is TRBD1 (6 bases). The CDR3 contains 14 residues. Germline CDR1 reads SQVTM; CDR2 reads ANQGSEA. V was trimmed by 5 bases and J by 4 bases, leaving 18 bases between them. CDR3 sequence reads: CSVYEDSYVYEQYF. CDR3 bases: TGCAGCGTTTATGAGGACAGCTATGTATACGAGCAGTACTTC.

The chain carries TRBV9 and TRBJ2-7; TRBD1 matches 11 bases. The CDR3 contains 18 residues. The germline gives CDR1 SGDLS, CDR2 YYNGEE. The junction had 15 bases not matched to a gene; V was cut back by 4 bases and J by 3 bases. The CDR3 nucleotides read TGTGCCAGCAGCCATAACCGGGACAGGGGGTTCAGTAGCTACGAGCAGTACTTC. It specifies CASSHNRDRGFSSYEQYF.

This chain connects TRBV4-3 to TRBJ2-1; maybe TRBD2 (6 bases). CDR3 length equals 15 residues. Germline lookup yields CDR1 LGHNA and CDR2 YSLEER. Trimming removed 2 bases from V and 7 bases from J, with 15 bases in between. This CDR3 reads CASSQPGLQSNEQFF. The CDR3, as DNA: TGCGCCAGCAGCCAACCGGGACTCCAGAGTAATGAGCAGTTCTTC.

A word on this clone: Germline and junction disagree at one end, which may indicate a read error. The chain couples TRBV27 to TRBJ2-4; tentatively, D is TRBD1 (5 bases). The CDR3 extends over 9 amino acids. Germline CDR1 and CDR2: MNHEY and SMNVEV (reference sequence). CDR3 sequence reads: CASSLVGHF. The CDR3 DNA follows: TGTGCCAGCAGTTTAGTGGGGCACTTC.

The J gene is TRBJ1-5, the V gene TRBV6-5; TRBD1 aligns across 7 bases. CDR3 size: 13 residues. Germline CDR1 and CDR2: MNHEY and SVGAGI. The V segment lost 5 bases and the J segment 4 bases; nucleotides outside the gene matches: 2. The CDR3 here is CASSGDRNQPQHF. CDR3 sequence (DNA): TGTGCCAGCAGTGGGGACAGAAATCAGCCCCAGCATTTT.

This clone was seen a few times. Distinct nucleotide sequences in the sample also encode this CDR3. V and J are TRBV28 and TRBJ1-5; D call uncertain. The germline CDR1 and CDR2 sequences are MDHEN and SYDVKM. The ends were cut back, 2 bases at V and 7 bases at J, with 6 bases in the middle. The CDR3 length is 12 residues. The DNA of the CDR3 is TGTGCCAGCAGTTTAACGGGGCAGCCCCAGCATTTT. Protein sequence: CASSLTGQPQHF.

The chain joins TRBV12-2 to TRBJ1-5; the table calls TRBD1, which could not be checked here. TRBV12-2 is noted as a pseudogene. The CDR3 totals 18 residues. The CDR3 DNA is TGTGCAAGTCGCTTAGCCAGCGCAGGGGAGTATAGCAATCAGCCCCAGCATTTT. As protein: CASRLASAGEYSNQPQHF.

The V and J genes are TRBV5-1 and TRBJ2-3; possibly TRBD1 for D (5 bases). The CDR3 length is 15 residues. The ends were cut back, 0 bases at V and 2 bases at J, with 10 bases in the middle. Germline V lookup: CDR1 SGHRS, CDR2 YFSETQ. CDR3 amino acids: CASSLGQPFTDTQYF. CDR3 sequence (DNA): TGCGCCAGCAGCTTGGGACAGCCATTCACAGATACGCAGTATTTT.

Note on this clone: This CDR3 is also generated by other DNA sequences in the sample. This chain links TRBV13 with TRBJ2-7; the match to TRBD2 covers 11 bases. From germline, CDR1 is PRHDT and CDR2 FYEKMQ (reference sequence). The CDR3 covers 15 residues. The V segment lost 5 bases and the J segment 2 bases; nucleotides outside the gene matches: 5. The CDR3 coding sequence is TGTGCCAGCAGCCTAAGACTAGCGGGGACCTACGAGCAGTACTTC. Residues: CASSLRLAGTYEQYF. Full variable domain (outside the CDR3, taken from reference TRBV13 and TRBJ2-7): AAGVIQSPRHLIKEKRETATLKCYPIPRHDTVYWYQQGPGQDPQFLISFYEKMQSDKGSIPDRFSAQQFSDYHSELNMSSLELGDSALYFCASSLRLAGTYEQYFGPGTRLTVT.

The chain is built from TRBV2 and TRBJ2-5; 9 bases align to TRBD1. The trim removed 6 bases at V and 6 bases at J, leaving 14 bases unmatched. This CDR3 is 16 amino acids long. Per germline, CDR1 SNHLY and CDR2 FYNNEI. The CDR3 here is CASSLRVTGGKKTQYF. CDR3 nucleotides: TGTGCCAGCAGCTTAAGGGTAACAGGGGGCAAGAAGACCCAGTACTTC.

The chain has TRBV9 and TRBJ2-3, with a tentative D call TRBD1 (5 bases). This CDR3 spans 15 amino acids. V gave up 4 bases and J gave up 2 bases, with 14 bases separating them. Germline loops: CDR1 SGDLS, CDR2 YYNGEE. CDR3 DNA sequence: TGTGCCAGCAGCATTACCTGGGGCTACACAGATACGCAGTATTTT. Translation: CASSITWGYTDTQYF.

This sequence joins TRBV7-9 and TRBJ1-2; 7 bases align to TRBD1. V lost 5 bases, J lost 4 bases, and 7 bases stayed unmatched. Germline V gives CDR1 SEHNR, CDR2 FQNEAQ (reference sequence). The CDR3 is 14 amino acids. CDR3 sequence reads: CASSGPGTAYGYTF. CDR3 in DNA: TGTGCCAGCAGCGGCCCCGGGACAGCCTATGGCTACACCTTC. The entire variable domain, with the rest obtained from reference TRBV7-9 and TRBJ1-2, is as follows: DTGVSQNPRHKITKRGQNVTFRCDPISEHNRLYWYRQTLGQGPEFLTYFQNEAQLEKSRLLSDRFSAERPKGSFSTLEIQRTEQGDSAMYLCASSGPGTAYGYTFGSGTRLTVV.

The gene calls are TRBV9 and TRBJ1-6, with D perhaps TRBD1 (5 bases). This CDR3 spans 15 amino acids. Between the trimmed V and J ends, which lost 0 bases and 7 bases, there was a span of 11 bases. Germline CDR1 is SGDLS and CDR2 is YYNGEE. The CDR3 DNA follows: TGTGCCAGCAGCGTAGATGACAGCTACAATTCACCCCTCCACTTT. Translation gives CASSVDDSYNSPLHF.